This T cell receptor beta chain was sequenced during a study of T cells in Graves' hyperthyroidism and ophthalmopathy. The sample holds many counts of this clonotype. What it binds is not known. The source material, RNA transcripts, was used to amplify TCR beta CDR3 regions. With the HTBI primer set, the TCR CDR3 went through a first round of RT-PCR. MiXCR, applied by TCRdb to the multiplex PCR reads, yields one record per CDR3 protein. The repertoire holds 400,000 to 600,000 distinct CDR3 sequences, with about 16% as singletons. Study-wide results and limits: A 13 V-J model separated ophthalmopathy from stable hyperthyroidism.

Criteria for exclusion of patients were uncontrolled infection, other autoimmune disease, pregnancy or lactation. Each diagnosis was grounded in clinical symptoms, serum thyroxine and TRAb, thyroid ultrasound, and orbital computed tomography. Extraction of PBMCs used around 9.6 ml of fresh peripheral blood. CDR3 length: 17 amino acids. With 4 bases removed from V and 2 bases from J, the gap between germline ends came to 18 bases. CDR1 is MDHEN and CDR2 is SYDVKM in the germline V gene. The source is a woman in her 30s with Graves' ophthalmopathy. The material sequenced was blood. This chain uses TRBV28 with TRBJ2-1, with D perhaps matching TRBD2 (7 bases). CDR3 sequence: CASSSPGAGTTYNEQFF. In DNA form, the CDR3 reads TGTGCCAGCAGTTCCCCAGGGGCCGGGACTACCTACAATGAGCAGTTCTTC.